The 26 T cell receptor beta chains reported below all come from one sample, sequenced in a study of OX40 agonist ivuxolimab in advanced cancers. Repertoires were generated with immunoSEQ multiplex PCR, while TCRdb's copy carries only in-frame clones and drops some. Among around 100,000 clones listed, around nine tenths were seen once. Sample: CD4+ or CD8+ T cells sorted from blood, taken in a trial of the OX40 agonist ivuxolimab. Receptor source: an adult with an advanced solid tumor such as melanoma, head and neck, liver or kidney cancer.

This clone came up a few times. This rearrangement joins TRBV5-1 to TRBJ2-3; 12 bases fit TRBD1. CDR3 length equals 15 residues. Germline loops: CDR1 SGHRS, CDR2 YFSETQ. V shed 4 bases and J 6 bases; nucleotides not matched to a gene: 6. Written as DNA, the CDR3 is TGCGCCAGCAGCAAGGGACAGGGGGCACTGGATACGCAGTATTTT. Protein: CASSKGQGALDTQYF. Combining the CDR3 with reference TRBV5-1 and TRBJ2-3 gives the whole variable domain KAGVTQTPRYLIKTRGQQVTLSCSPISGHRSVSWYQQTPGQGLQFLFEYFSETQRNKGNFPGRFSGRQFSNSRSEMNVSTLELGDSALYLCASSKGQGALDTQYFGPGTRLTVL.

The genes are TRBV5-1 and TRBJ2-2; D possibly corresponds to TRBD1 (5 bases). The CDR3 has 16 residues. Per germline, CDR1 SGHRS and CDR2 YFSETQ. Trimming stripped 4 bases from V and 5 bases from J, with 18 bases between. In nucleotides, the CDR3 is TGCGCCAGCAGCCCGAGGATTAGGGGCGTAACCGGGGAGCTGTTTTTT. Translation: CASSPRIRGVTGELFF.

This chain links TRBV2 with TRBJ2-2; D possibly corresponds to TRBD1 (5 bases). The CDR3 has 16 residues. V dropped 5 bases and J dropped 0 bases, with 13 bases sitting between them. Looked up from germline, CDR1 is SNHLY and CDR2 is FYNNEI. Here the CDR3 DNA reads TGTGCCAGCAGTACTGACAGACCGCCGAACACCGGGGAGCTGTTTTTT. The encoded protein is CASSTDRPPNTGELFF.

The gene calls are TRBV27 and TRBJ2-5; TRBD2 matches at 13 bases. V lost 5 bases to trimming and J lost 4 bases; unmatched junction nucleotides: 7. Germline-derived CDR1 and CDR2 are MNHEY and SMNVEV (reference sequence). The CDR3 runs to 16 residues. The CDR3 nucleotides read TGTGCCAGCAGTATCCGGACTAGCGGGAGAGGAGAGACCCAGTACTTC. Residues: CASSIRTSGRGETQYF.

This chain links TRBV6-6 with TRBJ1-2, with 9 bases identical to TRBD1. CDR3 length: 13 amino acids. The junction had 4 bases not matched to a gene; V was cut back by 6 bases and J by 5 bases. Germline V gene sequence: CDR1 MNHNY, CDR2 SVGAGI (reference sequence). CDR3: CASRSGQGYGYTF. The DNA of the CDR3 is TGTGCCAGCAGGAGTGGACAGGGGTATGGCTACACCTTC.

This chain links TRBV27 with TRBJ1-2, with 7 bases that match TRBD1. This CDR3 region has 15 residues. The ends lost 6 bases at V and 4 bases at J; junction bases unmatched: 11. The germline V gene has CDR1 MNHEY and CDR2 SMNVEV (reference sequence). The CDR3 bases are TGTGCCAGCAGCCCGGACAGGCGGACAGGCTATGGCTACACCTTC. Translating it yields CASSPDRRTGYGYTF.

This chain joins TRBV19 and TRBJ2-2; the match to TRBD2 covers 8 bases. In germline, CDR1 is LNHDA, CDR2 SQIVND (reference sequence). The CDR3 spans 16 residues. The trim removed 10 bases at V and 2 bases at J, leaving 12 bases unmatched. The DNA for the CDR3 is TGTGCCACCACTGGGGCGGGAGGACTAAACACCGGGGAGCTGTTTTTT. Residues: CATTGAGGLNTGELFF. Combining the CDR3 with reference TRBV19 and TRBJ2-2 gives the whole variable domain DGGITQSPKYLFRKEGQNVTLSCEQNLNHDAMYWYRQDPGQGLRLIYYSQIVNDFQKGDIAEGYSVSREKKESFPLTVTSAQKNPTAFYLCATTGAGGLNTGELFFGEGSRLTVL.

This chain uses TRBV6-1 with TRBJ2-5; the match to TRBD2 covers 13 bases. With V trimmed by 10 bases and J by 5 bases, 7 bases remained unmatched. The CDR3 contains 14 residues. Germline V gene data show CDR1 as MNHNS and CDR2 as SASEGT. The chain's CDR3 is CATRTSGRLETQYF. The CDR3 nucleotides are TGTGCCACCAGGACTAGCGGGAGATTGGAGACCCAGTACTTC.

The chain has TRBV7-2 and TRBJ1-5; D is ambiguous. This CDR3 comprises 15 residues. V was pared by 5 bases and J by 5 bases, with 16 bases between. Germline-derived CDR1 and CDR2 are SGHTA and FQGNSA. This CDR3 reads CASSRTASRYQPQHF. The CDR3 region has the DNA TGTGCCAGCAGCCGTACCGCCTCACGATATCAGCCCCAGCATTTT.

The V call is TRBV13, the J call TRBJ2-7; D call uncertain. The CDR3 contains 13 residues. Germline V CDR1 and CDR2: PRHDT, FYEKMQ (reference sequence). V was clipped by 5 bases and J by 1 base, with 9 bases between them. The CDR3: CASSIGGSYEQYF. The CDR3 nucleotides read TGTGCCAGCAGCATCGGCGGTTCCTACGAGCAGTACTTC.

The gene calls are TRBV5-4 and TRBJ2-7; TRBD2 agrees at 13 bases. CDR1 is SGHNT and CDR2 is YYREEE in the germline V gene (reference sequence). The CDR3 sequence is 18 residues long. J gave up 0 bases and V 0 bases, and 6 bases lay outside the gene matches. DNA of the CDR3: TGTGCCAGCAGCTTGGTTGGGACTAGCGGGATTAACTCCTACGAGCAGTACTTC. Protein product: CASSLVGTSGINSYEQYF.

The V and J genes are TRBV5-1 and TRBJ2-1; 11 bases agree with TRBD2. Germline V lookup: CDR1 SGHRS, CDR2 YFSETQ. This CDR3 region has 14 residues. The V gene end was trimmed by 6 bases and the J gene end by 4 bases; junction bases not matched to a gene: 3. The CDR3 reads CASTTSGSYNEQFF. In DNA form, the CDR3 reads TGCGCCAGCACAACTAGCGGGAGTTACAATGAGCAGTTCTTC.

In its sample, this clone was seen once. The V call is TRBV5-6, the J call TRBJ2-2; D gene uncertain. The germline V gene has CDR1 SGHDT and CDR2 YYEEEE. V dropped 1 base and J dropped 7 bases, with 11 bases sitting between them. The CDR3 length is 14 residues. The chain's CDR3 is CASSLYGPNGELFF. CDR3 nucleotides: TGTGCCAGCAGCTTGTACGGGCCGAACGGGGAGCTGTTTTTT.

This chain connects TRBV19 to TRBJ2-5, with D maybe TRBD1 (5 bases). Germline V lookup: CDR1 LNHDA, CDR2 SQIVND (reference sequence). The CDR3 consists of 14 residues. Trimming stripped 5 bases from V and 5 bases from J, with 15 bases between. The CDR3 reads CASSPRRGGETQYF. The CDR3 DNA follows: TGTGCCAGTAGTCCCCGTAGGGGCGGCGAGACCCAGTACTTC.

J is TRBJ1-2 and V is TRBV7-8; D might be TRBD1 (5 bases). The CDR3 spans 13 residues. Germline values: CDR1 SGHVS, CDR2 FQNEAQ. The V gene lost 5 bases and the J gene lost 8 bases, with 15 bases spanning the gap. The CDR3 here is CASSTGTRAGYTF. CDR3 in DNA: TGTGCCAGCAGCACTGGGACGCGAGCGGGCTACACCTTC. The full variable domain, with the rest looked up from reference TRBV7-8 and TRBJ1-2, is GAGVSQSPRYKVAKRGQDVALRCDPISGHVSLFWYQQALGQGPEFLTYFQNEAQLDKSGLPSDRFFAERPEGSVSTLKIQRTQQEDSAVYLCASSTGTRAGYTFGSGTRLTVV.

The chain combines TRBV11-1 with TRBJ2-1, with TRBD2 identical over 8 bases. Losses at the gene ends were 2 bases for V and 5 bases for J; bases not matched to a gene: 2. This CDR3 has 14 residues. Germline assignment: CDR1 SGHAT and CDR2 FQDESV (reference sequence). DNA of the CDR3: TGTGCCAGCAGCTTAACGCGGGAGGACAATGAGCAGTTCTTC. Amino acids: CASSLTREDNEQFF. The whole variable domain, remainder taken from reference TRBV11-1 and TRBJ2-1, is EAEVAQSPRYKITEKSQAVAFWCDPISGHATLYWYRQILGQGPELLVQFQDESVVDDSQLPKDRFSAERLKGVDSTLKIQPAELGDSAMYLCASSLTREDNEQFFGPGTRLTVL.

The chain recombines TRBV27 with TRBJ2-3, with 12 bases aligning to TRBD2. The CDR3 loop spans 17 amino acids. The trim removed 3 bases at V and 0 bases at J, leaving 4 bases unmatched. CDR1 and CDR2 from the germline V gene are MNHEY and SMNVEV (reference sequence). The CDR3 loop is CASSLGLAGISTDTQYF. CDR3 bases: TGTGCCAGCAGTTTGGGACTAGCGGGTATTAGCACAGATACGCAGTATTTT.

The chain carries TRBV7-3 and TRBJ2-5; the match to TRBD2 covers 11 bases. Germline CDR1 and CDR2: SGHTA and FQGTGA. The CDR3 runs to 14 residues. V lost 3 bases and J lost 5; bases outside the gene matches: 2. CDR3 in amino acids: CASSFGTSGETQYF. In nucleotides, the CDR3 is TGTGCCAGCAGCTTCGGGACTAGCGGTGAGACCCAGTACTTC.

This rearrangement joins TRBV7-2 to TRBJ2-7, with TRBD2 matching over 11 bases. Losses at the gene ends were 5 bases for V and 5 bases for J; bases not matched to a gene: 8. CDR3 length: 15 amino acids. CDR1 is SGHTA and CDR2 is FQGNSA in the germline V gene. The CDR3 spells CASSPLAGVGNEQYF. For the CDR3, the DNA is TGTGCCAGCAGCCCACTAGCGGGAGTCGGAAACGAGCAGTACTTC.

V gene TRBV11-2 combines with J gene TRBJ2-7; 8 positions match TRBD2. Trimming at V came to 6 bases and at J to 6 bases, leaving 10 bases not matched to a gene. CDR3 length: 14 residues. Germline CDR1 is SGHAT and CDR2 is FQNNGV. CDR3 bases: TGTGCCAGCAGAACCGGGACTAGTAACGTCGAGCAGTACTTC. Translating gives CASRTGTSNVEQYF.

A single count supports this clone. The CDR3 region has the DNA TGTGCCAGTACCCCGACAGGGGGAGCGATCAATCAGCCCCAGCATTTT. Residues: CASTPTGGAINQPQHF. The chain joins TRBV19 to TRBJ1-5, with 9 bases fitting TRBD1. V lost 7 bases, J lost 3 bases, and 10 bases stayed unmatched. The CDR3 totals 16 residues. Germline CDR1 reads LNHDA; CDR2 reads SQIVND (reference sequence).

V and J are TRBV7-2 and TRBJ1-3; D unresolved. Deletions cut 3 bases from V and 0 bases from J, with 9 bases between. CDR3 size: 15 residues. Germline V gene sequence: CDR1 SGHTA, CDR2 FQGNSA. The CDR3 sequence: CASSFSSSSGNTIYF. CDR3 DNA sequence: TGTGCCAGCAGCTTTTCAAGTAGCTCTGGAAACACCATATATTTT.

The rearrangement links TRBV18 to TRBJ1-4; 10 nucleotides line up with TRBD1. CDR3 length equals 14 residues. The V gene's germline CDR1 is KGHSH and CDR2 LQKENI. V dropped 4 bases and J dropped 8; count of bases not matched to a gene: 4. CDR3 protein: CASSRGTGEEKLFF. Written as DNA, the CDR3 is TGTGCCAGCTCACGGGGGACAGGGGAGGAAAAACTGTTTTTT.

This chain joins TRBV4-1 and TRBJ2-1; the match to TRBD2 covers 14 bases. From germline, CDR1 is MGHRA and CDR2 YSYEKL. The V gene end was trimmed by 3 bases and the J gene end by 4 bases; junction bases not matched to a gene: 5. The CDR3 covers 17 residues. CDR3 in DNA: TGCGCCAGCAGCCACGGGACTAGCGGGAGTTTTTACAATGAGCAGTTCTTC. As protein: CASSHGTSGSFYNEQFF.

Comments on this clone: The sample has other DNA sequences that encode this CDR3 too. The genes are TRBV28 and TRBJ1-5; 9 bases are a match to TRBD1. The CDR3 has 14 amino acids. Unmatched junction bases numbered 4, after V lost 6 bases and J lost 4 bases. CDR1 is MDHEN, CDR2 SYDVKM, per germline. CDR3: CASRLGQGNQPQHF. The CDR3 DNA reads as TGTGCCAGCAGATTAGGACAGGGGAATCAGCCCCAGCATTTT.

On this clone itself: At the DNA level, this CDR3 is encoded by other sequences in the same sample as well. The V and J genes are TRBV18 and TRBJ1-3; D is uncertain. The CDR3 runs 15 residues. CDR1 KGHSH and CDR2 LQKENI come from the germline V gene. Trimming took off 0 bases at V and 1 base at J, with 7 bases between the two ends. This CDR3 reads CASSPPAPSGNTIYF. The CDR3 DNA is TGTGCCAGCTCACCACCGGCTCCATCTGGAAACACCATATATTTT.